This TCR beta chain was found in a study of T cells in Graves' hyperthyroidism and ophthalmopathy. The study, taken as a whole, reports: Most thyroid-expanded clonotypes above 0.001 were also found in blood.

This clonotype was seen at least ten times. What it recognizes is unknown. TCR beta CDR3 sequences were amplified from RNA transcripts. HTBI primers were employed in a first-round RT-PCR of the TCR CDR3. TCRdb processed the multiplex PCR reads anew with MiXCR; each CDR3 protein has one entry. The data contain 250,000 to 350,000 distinct CDR3 sequences, 15% to 20% of them singletons. A lack of ophthalmopathy progression within 18 months defined stable Graves' hyperthyroidism. Extraction of PBMCs used roughly 9.4 ml of fresh peripheral blood. The CDR3 covers 15 residues. Germline CDR1 SGHTA, CDR2 FQGNSA. Trimming removed 1 base from V and 2 bases from J, with 12 bases in between.

The specimen sequenced was blood. The gene calls are TRBV7-2 and TRBJ2-7, with D possibly matching TRBD2 (5 bases). This clonotype originated in a man under 40 with Graves' hyperthyroidism. The CDR3 nucleotides are TGTGCCAGCAGCTTAGATGGAGGTCTTGCCTACGAGCAGTACTTC. It is translated as CASSLDGGLAYEQYF.